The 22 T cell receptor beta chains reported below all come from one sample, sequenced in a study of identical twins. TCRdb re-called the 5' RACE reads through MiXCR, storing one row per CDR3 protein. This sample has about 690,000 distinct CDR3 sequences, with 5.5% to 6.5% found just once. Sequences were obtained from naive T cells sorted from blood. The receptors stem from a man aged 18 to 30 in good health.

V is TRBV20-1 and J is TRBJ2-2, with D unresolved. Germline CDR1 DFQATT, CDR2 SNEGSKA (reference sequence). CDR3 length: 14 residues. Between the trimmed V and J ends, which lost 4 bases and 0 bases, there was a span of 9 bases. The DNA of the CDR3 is TGCAGTGCTACGGGCAGTTCGAACACCGGGGAGCTGTTTTTT. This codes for CSATGSSNTGELFF.

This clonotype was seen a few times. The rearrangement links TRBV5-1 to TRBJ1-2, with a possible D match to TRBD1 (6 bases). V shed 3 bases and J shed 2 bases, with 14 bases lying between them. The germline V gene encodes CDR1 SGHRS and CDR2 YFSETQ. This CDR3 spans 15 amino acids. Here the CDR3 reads CASSYHGGTNYGYTF. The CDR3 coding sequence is TGCGCCAGCAGCTATCACGGCGGGACAAACTATGGCTACACCTTC.

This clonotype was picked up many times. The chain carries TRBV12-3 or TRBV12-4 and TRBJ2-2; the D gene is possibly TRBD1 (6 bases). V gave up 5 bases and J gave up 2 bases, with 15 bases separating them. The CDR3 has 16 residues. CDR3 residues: CASSRTGTPNTGELFF. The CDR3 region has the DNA TGTGCCAGCAGTCGGACCGGGACACCAAACACCGGGGAGCTGTTTTTT.

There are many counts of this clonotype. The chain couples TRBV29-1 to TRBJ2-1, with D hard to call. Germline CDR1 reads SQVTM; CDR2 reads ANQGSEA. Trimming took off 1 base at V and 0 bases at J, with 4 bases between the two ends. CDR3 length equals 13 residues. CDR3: CSVEGASYNEQFF. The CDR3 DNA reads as TGCAGCGTTGAAGGGGCCTCCTACAATGAGCAGTTCTTC.

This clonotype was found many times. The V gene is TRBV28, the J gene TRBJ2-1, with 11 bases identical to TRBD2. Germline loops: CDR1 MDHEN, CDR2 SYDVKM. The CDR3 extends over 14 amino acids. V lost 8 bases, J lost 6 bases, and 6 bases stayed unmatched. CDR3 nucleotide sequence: TGTGCCAGCCTCACTAGCGGGAGAGCCAATGAGCAGTTCTTC. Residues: CASLTSGRANEQFF.

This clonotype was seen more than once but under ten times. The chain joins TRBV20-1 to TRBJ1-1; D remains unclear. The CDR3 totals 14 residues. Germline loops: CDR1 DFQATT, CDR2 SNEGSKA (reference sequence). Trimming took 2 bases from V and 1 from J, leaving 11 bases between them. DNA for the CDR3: TGCAGTGCTAGAAGAGGCAACGAGAACACTGAAGCTTTCTTT. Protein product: CSARRGNENTEAFF.

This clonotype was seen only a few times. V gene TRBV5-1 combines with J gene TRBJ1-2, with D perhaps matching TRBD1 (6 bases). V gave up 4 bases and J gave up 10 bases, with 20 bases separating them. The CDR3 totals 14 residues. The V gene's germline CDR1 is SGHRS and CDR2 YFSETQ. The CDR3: CASSPDRPGTVYTF. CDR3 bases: TGCGCCAGCAGCCCAGACAGGCCTGGCACTGTCTACACCTTC.

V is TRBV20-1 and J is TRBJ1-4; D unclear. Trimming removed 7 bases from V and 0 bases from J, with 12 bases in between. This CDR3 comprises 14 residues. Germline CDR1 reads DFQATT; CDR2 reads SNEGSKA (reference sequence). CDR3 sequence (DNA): TGCAGTGTCAGGCCAGCTGCAACTAATGAAAAACTGTTTTTT. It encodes CSVRPAATNEKLFF.

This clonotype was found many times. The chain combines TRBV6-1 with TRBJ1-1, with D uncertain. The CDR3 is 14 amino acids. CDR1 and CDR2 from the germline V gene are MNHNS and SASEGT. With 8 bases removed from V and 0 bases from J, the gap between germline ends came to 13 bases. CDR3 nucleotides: TGTGCCAGCGTACCTTCTGCAGTGAACACTGAAGCTTTCTTT. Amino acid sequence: CASVPSAVNTEAFF.

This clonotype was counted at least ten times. In DNA form, the CDR3 reads TGTGCCACCAGCTGGACAGGGAACTATGGCTACACCTTC. Its protein is CATSWTGNYGYTF. This sequence joins TRBV15 and TRBJ1-2; 8 nucleotides match TRBD1. This CDR3 is 13 amino acids long. Germline V gives CDR1 LNHNV, CDR2 YYDKDF (reference sequence). Trimming took 5 bases from V and 2 from J; bases not matched to a gene: 1.

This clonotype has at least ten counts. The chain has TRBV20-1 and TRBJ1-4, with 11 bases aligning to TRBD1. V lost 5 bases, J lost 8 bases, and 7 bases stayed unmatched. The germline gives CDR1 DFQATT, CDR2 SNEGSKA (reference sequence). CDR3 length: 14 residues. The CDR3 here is CSAAGTGGSEKLFF. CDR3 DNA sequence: TGCAGTGCTGCAGGGACAGGGGGGTCCGAAAAACTGTTTTTT.

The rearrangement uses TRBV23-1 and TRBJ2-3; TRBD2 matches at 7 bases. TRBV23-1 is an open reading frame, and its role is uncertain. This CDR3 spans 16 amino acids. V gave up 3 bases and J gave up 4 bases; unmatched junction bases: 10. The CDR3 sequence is CASSHSGLGRPDTQYF. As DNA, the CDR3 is TGCGCCAGCAGTCACTCAGGACTAGGGCGTCCAGATACGCAGTATTTT.

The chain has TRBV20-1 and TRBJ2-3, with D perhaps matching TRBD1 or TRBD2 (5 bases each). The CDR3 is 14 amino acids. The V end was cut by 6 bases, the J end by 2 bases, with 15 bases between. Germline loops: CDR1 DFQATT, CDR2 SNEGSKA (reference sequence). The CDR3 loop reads CSARGQGHTDTQYF. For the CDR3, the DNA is TGCAGTGCGAGGGGTCAAGGGCACACAGATACGCAGTATTTT.

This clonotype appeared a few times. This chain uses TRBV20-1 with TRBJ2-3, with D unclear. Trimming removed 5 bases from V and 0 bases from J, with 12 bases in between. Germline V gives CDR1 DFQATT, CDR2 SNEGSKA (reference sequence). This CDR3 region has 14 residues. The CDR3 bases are TGCAGTGCTCGACCGGGCGCTAGCACAGATACGCAGTATTTT. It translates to CSARPGASTDTQYF.

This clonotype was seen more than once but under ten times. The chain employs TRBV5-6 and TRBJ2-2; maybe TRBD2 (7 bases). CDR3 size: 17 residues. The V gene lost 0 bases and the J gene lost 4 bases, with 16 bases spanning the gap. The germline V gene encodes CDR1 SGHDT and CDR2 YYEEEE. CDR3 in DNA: TGTGCCAGCAGCTTGGAAACTATAGGGGGGGGCACCGGGGAGCTGTTTTTT. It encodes CASSLETIGGGTGELFF.

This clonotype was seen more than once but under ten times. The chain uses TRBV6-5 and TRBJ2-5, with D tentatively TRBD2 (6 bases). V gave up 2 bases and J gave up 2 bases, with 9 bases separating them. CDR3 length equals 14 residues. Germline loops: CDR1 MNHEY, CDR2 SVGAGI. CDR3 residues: CASSYPAGQETQYF. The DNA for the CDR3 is TGTGCCAGCAGTTACCCGGCGGGACAAGAGACCCAGTACTTC.

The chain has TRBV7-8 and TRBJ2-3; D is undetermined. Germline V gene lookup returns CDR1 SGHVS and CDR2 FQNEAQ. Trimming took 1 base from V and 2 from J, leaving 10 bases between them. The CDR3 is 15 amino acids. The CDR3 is CASSLGGGYTDTQYF. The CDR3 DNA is TGTGCCAGCAGCTTAGGAGGCGGATACACAGATACGCAGTATTTT.

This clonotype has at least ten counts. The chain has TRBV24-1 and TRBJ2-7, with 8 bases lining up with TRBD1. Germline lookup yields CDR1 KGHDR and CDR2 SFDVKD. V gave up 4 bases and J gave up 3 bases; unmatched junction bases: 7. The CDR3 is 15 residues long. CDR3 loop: CATSETGTGHYEQYF. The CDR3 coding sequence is TGTGCCACCAGTGAAACCGGGACAGGACACTACGAGCAGTACTTC.

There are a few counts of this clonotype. Here the CDR3 reads CSVSTGQGSQPQHF. The CDR3 bases are TGCAGCGTTTCCACGGGACAGGGGAGTCAGCCCCAGCATTTT. The chain recombines TRBV29-1 with TRBJ1-5, with 10 bases that match TRBD1. The length of the CDR3 is 14 residues. The germline CDR1 and CDR2 sequences are SQVTM and ANQGSEA. J was trimmed by 6 bases and V by 5 bases; bases with no gene match: 7.

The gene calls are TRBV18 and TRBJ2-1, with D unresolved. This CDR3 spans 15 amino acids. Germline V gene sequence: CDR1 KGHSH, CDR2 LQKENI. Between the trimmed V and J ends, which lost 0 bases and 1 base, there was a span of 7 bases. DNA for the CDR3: TGTGCCAGCTCACCACCGCGTACTTCCTACAATGAGCAGTTCTTC. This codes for CASSPPRTSYNEQFF.

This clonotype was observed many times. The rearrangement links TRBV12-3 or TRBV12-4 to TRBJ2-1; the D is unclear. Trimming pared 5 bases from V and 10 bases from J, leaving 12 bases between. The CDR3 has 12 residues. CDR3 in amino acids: CASSATYYEQFF. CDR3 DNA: TGTGCCAGCAGTGCCACTTACTACGAGCAGTTCTTC.

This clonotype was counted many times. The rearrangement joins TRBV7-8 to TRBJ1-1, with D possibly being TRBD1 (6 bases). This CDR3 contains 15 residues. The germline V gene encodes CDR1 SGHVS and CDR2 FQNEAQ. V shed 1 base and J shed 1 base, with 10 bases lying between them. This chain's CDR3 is CASSLEGHPNTEAFF. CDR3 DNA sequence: TGTGCCAGCAGCTTAGAGGGACACCCGAACACTGAAGCTTTCTTT.